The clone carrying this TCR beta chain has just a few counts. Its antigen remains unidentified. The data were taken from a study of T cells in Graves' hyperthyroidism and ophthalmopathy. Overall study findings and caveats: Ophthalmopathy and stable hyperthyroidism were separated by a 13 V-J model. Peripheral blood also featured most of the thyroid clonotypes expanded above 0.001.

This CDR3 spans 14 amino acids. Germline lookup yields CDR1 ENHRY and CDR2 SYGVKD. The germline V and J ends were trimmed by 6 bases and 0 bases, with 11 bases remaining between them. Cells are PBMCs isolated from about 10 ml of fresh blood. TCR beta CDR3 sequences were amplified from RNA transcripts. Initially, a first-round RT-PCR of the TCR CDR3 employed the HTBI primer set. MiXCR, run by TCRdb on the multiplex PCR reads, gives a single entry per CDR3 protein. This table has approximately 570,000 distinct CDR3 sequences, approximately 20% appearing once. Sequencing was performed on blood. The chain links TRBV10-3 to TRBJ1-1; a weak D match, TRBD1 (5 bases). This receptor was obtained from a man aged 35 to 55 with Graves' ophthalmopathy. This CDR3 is CAIRGGGLNTEAFF. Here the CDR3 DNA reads TGTGCCATCAGAGGCGGGGGGTTGAACACTGAAGCTTTCTTT.